Listed below are T cell receptor beta chains from one sample, sequenced in a study of blood T cell repertoires in COVID-19. Data came from immunoSEQ multiplex PCR; TCRdb stores just in-frame clones and leaves some out. The sample records approximately 250,000 clones, about nine tenths being singletons. Sequenced material: peripheral blood. These receptors all stem from a man under 40 with COVID-19, enrolled during active disease. Each CDR3 is given with its conserved first and last residue. Clone size is shown for a subset of rows, as once, few, many or a class of expanded clone.

clone size: -
V gene: TRBV3-1/TRBV3-2
CDR3 protein: CASSQGTYNEQFF

clone size: -
V gene: TRBV18
CDR3 protein: CASSPEDGPGQPQHF

clone size: -
V gene: TRBV5-1
CDR3 protein: CASSSTTEQNTEAFF

clone size: -
V gene: TRBV6-4
CDR3 protein: CASSLTTGSTEAFF

clone size: -
V gene: TRBV13
CDR3 protein: CASSSVGGEDYNEQFF

clone size: -
V gene: TRBV6-5
CDR3 protein: CASSHPEATEAFF

clone size: -
V gene: TRBV11-2
CDR3 protein: CASSRGTGSYNEQFF

clone size: -
V gene: TRBV3-1/TRBV3-2
CDR3 protein: CASSPMTGGLGQPQHF

clone size: -
V gene: TRBV5-1
CDR3 protein: CASSHGQGKDEQYF

clone size: once
V gene: TRBV2
CDR3 protein: CASRGHDNEKLFF

clone size: -
V gene: TRBV5-1
CDR3 protein: CASRSRQGASLSSYNEQFF

clone size: -
V gene: TRBV2
CDR3 protein: CASSDAAGGPVGTQYF

clone size: -
V gene: TRBV11-2
CDR3 protein: CASSLTGTESFTDTQYF